These 18 T cell receptor beta chains were sequenced from one sample in a study of T cells in Graves' hyperthyroidism and ophthalmopathy. Researchers took RNA transcripts and amplified the TCR beta CDR3 regions from them. Primed by the HTBI set, a first-round RT-PCR was run on the TCR CDR3. TCRdb analysed the multiplex PCR reads with MiXCR anew, one entry per CDR3 protein. The sample includes roughly 570,000 distinct CDR3 sequences, less than 20% of them seen just once. The sequencing input was blood. All receptors derive from a woman aged 30 to 39 with Graves' hyperthyroidism.

This clonotype appeared a few times. This chain uses TRBV7-9 with TRBJ2-7, with a tentative D call TRBD1 (5 bases). Germline values: CDR1 SEHNR, CDR2 FQNEAQ (reference sequence). Between the trimmed V and J ends, which lost 5 bases and 7 bases, there was a span of 12 bases. The CDR3 loop spans 12 amino acids. DNA for the CDR3: TGTGCCAGCAGCCCGACAGATTTTGAGCAGTACTTC. Translating gives CASSPTDFEQYF.

The rearrangement joins TRBV29-1 to TRBJ1-2; 9 bases match TRBD1. Trimming removed 6 bases from V and 3 bases from J; junction bases left unmatched: 8. Germline CDR1 SQVTM, CDR2 ANQGSEA. The CDR3 has 14 residues. The chain's CDR3 is CSVATGTGHYGYTF. In DNA form, the CDR3 reads TGCAGCGTGGCCACCGGGACAGGGCACTATGGCTACACCTTC.

The chain has TRBV19 and TRBJ2-6; D may be TRBD1 or TRBD2 (6 bases each). Germline V lookup: CDR1 LNHDA, CDR2 SQIVND (reference sequence). Trimming took 5 bases from V and 0 from J, leaving 14 bases between them. This CDR3 contains 17 residues. Written as DNA, the CDR3 is TGTGCCAGTAGTCTAGCGACAGGCTCCTCTGGGGCCAACGTCCTGACTTTC. Translated: CASSLATGSSGANVLTF.

This clonotype has a count of ten or more. The chain recombines TRBV12-3 or TRBV12-4 with TRBJ2-7; TRBD2 agrees at 9 bases. This CDR3 contains 16 residues. The V and J ends lost 3 bases and 7 bases, in that order; junction bases with no gene match: 13. DNA for the CDR3: TGTGCCAGCAGTTTTCCGGGGGCTAGCGGGACTCGAGAGCAGTACTTC. Translating it yields CASSFPGASGTREQYF.

This chain links TRBV25-1 with TRBJ1-1, with D perhaps TRBD1 (5 bases). CDR3 size: 14 residues. V was cut by 3 bases and J by 5 bases, with 13 bases left in between. Germline-derived CDR1 and CDR2 are MGHDK and SYGVNS. The CDR3 DNA reads as TGTGCCAGCAGTGATACAGGTATTAGGACTGAAGCTTTCTTT. Its protein product is CASSDTGIRTEAFF.

This clonotype was observed many times. The CDR3 region has the DNA TGTGCCAGCTCGCGAGTAAGTCCCTCCTACAATGAGCAGTTCTTC. Translating gives CASSRVSPSYNEQFF. This chain links TRBV7-9 with TRBJ2-1; D remains ambiguous. CDR3 length: 15 residues. Germline CDR1 reads SEHNR; CDR2 reads FQNEAQ (reference sequence). The V gene lost 8 bases and the J gene lost 0 bases, with 14 bases spanning the gap.

In its sample, this clonotype was seen a few times. This sequence joins TRBV20-1 and TRBJ1-4; D remains ambiguous. Trimming removed 2 bases at V and 0 bases at J, with 7 bases between. The germline V gene has CDR1 DFQATT and CDR2 SNEGSKA (reference sequence). This CDR3 contains 14 residues. CDR3 nucleotides: TGCAGTGCTAGACCGGCAGCAACTAATGAAAAACTGTTTTTT. Residues: CSARPAATNEKLFF.

This clonotype was detected a few times. For the CDR3, the DNA is TGTGCCAGCAGCTTCGTTGGCGCGGGAATGGCAGATACGCAGTATTTT. The encoded protein is CASSFVGAGMADTQYF. This rearrangement joins TRBV7-2 to TRBJ2-3; D may be TRBD2 (6 bases). CDR1 SGHTA and CDR2 FQGNSA come from the germline V gene. V lost 3 bases, J lost 4 bases, and 17 bases lay in between. The CDR3 runs 16 residues.

This chain joins TRBV30 and TRBJ2-1; TRBD1 agrees at 8 bases. The germline gives CDR1 GTSNPN, CDR2 SVGIG (reference sequence). Unmatched junction bases numbered 5, after V lost 2 bases and J lost 5 bases. The CDR3 has 14 amino acids. The CDR3: CAWSPGTGDNEQFF. CDR3 DNA: TGTGCCTGGAGTCCCGGGACAGGTGACAATGAGCAGTTCTTC.

Ten or more counts support this clonotype. The chain joins TRBV13 to TRBJ2-3; 7 bases map to TRBD1. This CDR3 comprises 15 residues. Germline CDR1 reads PRHDT; CDR2 reads FYEKMQ (reference sequence). After removal of 6 bases from V and 0 bases from J, the junction contained 6 bases not matched to a gene. CDR3 DNA sequence: TGTGCCAGCAGTCCCCGGGACAGCAGCACAGATACGCAGTATTTT. Translated: CASSPRDSSTDTQYF.

This clonotype was recorded many times. The V gene is TRBV5-1, the J gene TRBJ2-3; D unresolved. The CDR3 is 15 residues long. The V and J ends lost 0 bases and 2 bases respectively, with 10 bases between them. Germline-derived CDR1 and CDR2 are SGHRS and YFSETQ. The chain's CDR3 is CASSLAGSPTDTQYF. In DNA, the CDR3 is TGCGCCAGCAGCTTGGCCGGGTCCCCCACAGATACGCAGTATTTT.

This clonotype was found many times. Here the CDR3 reads CASSSGLAGSYEQYF. As DNA, the CDR3 is TGCGCCAGCAGCTCCGGACTAGCGGGATCCTACGAGCAGTACTTC. The chain uses TRBV5-1 and TRBJ2-7, with 12 bases that match TRBD2. The CDR3 has 15 amino acids. The germline CDR1 and CDR2 sequences are SGHRS and YFSETQ. V shed 3 bases, J shed 1 base, and the junction held 2 bases outside the gene matches.

This clonotype was seen at least ten times. The V and J genes are TRBV7-6 and TRBJ2-3; tentative D call: TRBD2 (6 bases). The germline V gene has CDR1 SGHVS and CDR2 FNYEAQ. This CDR3 region has 16 residues. Trimming stripped 1 base from V and 6 bases from J, with 17 bases between. In nucleotides, the CDR3 is TGTGCCAGCAGCTTAGAAGTAGTACTGGGAGGCGATACGCAGTATTTT. It is translated as CASSLEVVLGGDTQYF.

This clonotype was counted ten times or more. V usage is TRBV12-3 or TRBV12-4 and J usage is TRBJ1-2, with 8 bases lining up with TRBD1. V lost 3 bases to trimming and J lost 6 bases; unmatched junction nucleotides: 3. The CDR3 length is 13 residues. For the CDR3, the DNA is TGTGCCAGCAGTTTCCAGGGGGCCCATGGCTACACCTTC. Its translation: CASSFQGAHGYTF.

This clonotype was observed a handful of times. The chain has TRBV5-1 and TRBJ1-1, with TRBD1 matching 7 bases. V shed 3 bases, J shed 10 bases, and the junction held 9 bases outside the gene matches. This CDR3 has 13 amino acids. In germline, CDR1 is SGHRS, CDR2 YFSETQ. CDR3 region: CASSSTGEQRAFF. DNA for the CDR3: TGCGCCAGCAGCTCTACAGGGGAACAGAGAGCTTTCTTT.

This chain links TRBV29-1 with TRBJ1-5, with a tentative D call TRBD1 (6 bases). The V gene lost 6 bases and the J gene lost 6 bases, with 15 bases spanning the gap. This CDR3 region has 13 residues. Germline values: CDR1 SQVTM, CDR2 ANQGSEA. CDR3 DNA sequence: TGCAGCGTCGCGGATACAGGGAGTCAGCCCCAGCATTTT. As protein: CSVADTGSQPQHF.

This clonotype has only a few counts. The chain employs TRBV27 and TRBJ1-2, with D unresolved. The CDR3 consists of 17 residues. V was cut by 2 bases and J by 0 bases, with 16 bases left in between. Per the germline V gene, CDR1 is MNHEY and CDR2 is SMNVEV (reference sequence). The CDR3, as DNA: TGTGCCAGCAGTTTACGCCCCCTCATGGCTCCTAACTATGGCTACACCTTC. Translated, it gives CASSLRPLMAPNYGYTF.

This chain links TRBV7-9 with TRBJ1-2; a possible D gene is TRBD1 (6 bases). Germline values: CDR1 SEHNR, CDR2 FQNEAQ (reference sequence). This CDR3 is 14 amino acids long. V was cut by 5 bases and J by 4 bases, with 14 bases left in between. The CDR3 here is CASSPGQSVYGYTF. In DNA form, the CDR3 reads TGTGCCAGCAGCCCTGGACAGTCGGTCTATGGCTACACCTTC.